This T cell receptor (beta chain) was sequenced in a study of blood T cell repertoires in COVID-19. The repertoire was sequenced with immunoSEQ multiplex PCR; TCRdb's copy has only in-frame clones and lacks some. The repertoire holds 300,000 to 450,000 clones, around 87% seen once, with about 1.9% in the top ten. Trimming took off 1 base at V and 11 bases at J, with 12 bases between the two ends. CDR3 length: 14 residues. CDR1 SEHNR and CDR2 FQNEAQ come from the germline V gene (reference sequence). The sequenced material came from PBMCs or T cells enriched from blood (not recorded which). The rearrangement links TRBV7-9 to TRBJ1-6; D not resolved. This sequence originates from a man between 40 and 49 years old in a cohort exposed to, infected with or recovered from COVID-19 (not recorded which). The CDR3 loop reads CASSLGQVDAPLHF. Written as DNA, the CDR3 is TGTGCCAGCAGCTTAGGGCAGGTTGACGCACCCCTCCACTTT.